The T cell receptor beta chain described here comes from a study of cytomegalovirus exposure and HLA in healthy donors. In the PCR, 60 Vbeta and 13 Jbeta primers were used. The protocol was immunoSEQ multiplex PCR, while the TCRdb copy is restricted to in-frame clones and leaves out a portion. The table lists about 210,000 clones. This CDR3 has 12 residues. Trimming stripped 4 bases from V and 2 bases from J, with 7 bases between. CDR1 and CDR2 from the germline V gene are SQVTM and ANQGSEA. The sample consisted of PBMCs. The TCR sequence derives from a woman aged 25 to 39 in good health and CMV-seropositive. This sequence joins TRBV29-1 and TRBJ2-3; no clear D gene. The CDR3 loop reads CSVVVATDTQYF. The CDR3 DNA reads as TGCAGCGTTGTGGTGGCCACAGATACGCAGTATTTT.